The T cell receptor beta chain described here comes from a study of T cell responses to AZD1222 COVID-19 vaccine. Whole-study findings and limits: Close to half of spike-specific TCRs reportedly recognize unmutated variant regions. None of the repertoires were sampled until the peak T cell response had passed. Baseline seropositivity characterized only 5 to 7 AZD1222 recipients.

Germline assignment: CDR1 MNHEY and CDR2 SVGEGT. The V and J ends lost 0 bases and 5 bases respectively, with 8 bases between them. The CDR3 is 14 residues long. Notes on this clone: What it binds is unknown.

This table comes from immunoSEQ multiplex PCR, and its TCRdb copy is limited to in-frame clones, with some not included. This table holds about 110,000 clones, over 90% found once. This sequence joins TRBV6-2 or TRBV6-3 and TRBJ2-1; D is uncertain. Source: peripheral blood, taken 28 days after the second AZD1222 dose. This clonotype was sampled from an adult who received the AZD1222 COVID-19 vaccine. CDR3 amino acids: CASSYSTEHNEQFF. In DNA form, the CDR3 reads TGTGCCAGCAGTTACTCGACTGAACACAATGAGCAGTTCTTC.